Below are 28 T cell receptor beta chains sequenced from a single sample in a study of T cell repertoires in cytomegalovirus infection. TCRdb re-derived calls from the reads in MiXCR, one entry per CDR3 protein. There are hundreds of thousands of distinct CDR3 sequences in the sample; roughly 30% occur only once, and roughly 12% lies in the top ten. These receptors are not linked to any known antigen. This sample comprised cultured CD8+ T cells from PBMCs, obtained from culture after CMV antigen stimulation. The receptors stem from a human donor in good health (CMV status not recorded). Some clones in this sample may be carry-over from other donors' samples.

This chain joins TRBV27 and TRBJ2-3; TRBD2 matches at 10 bases. The CDR3 is 16 amino acids. Germline V gives CDR1 MNHEY, CDR2 SMNVEV (reference sequence). J was trimmed by 2 bases and V by 6 bases; bases with no gene match: 8. CDR3 nucleotide sequence: TGTGCCAGCAGCCCCGGACTAGCGGAAGCCACAGATACGCAGTATTTT. Protein product: CASSPGLAEATDTQYF.

V is TRBV12-3 or TRBV12-4 and J is TRBJ1-2; D may be TRBD1 (5 bases). The CDR3 is 14 residues long. Trimming shortened V by 5 bases and J by 8 bases, and 18 bases separated the two germline ends. The CDR3 is CASSPTQAWGGYTF. The DNA for the CDR3 is TGTGCCAGCAGTCCCACACAGGCGTGGGGAGGCTACACCTTC.

V and J are TRBV11-3 and TRBJ2-7; the D gene could be TRBD1 or TRBD2 (5 bases each). This CDR3 spans 15 amino acids. Germline lookup yields CDR1 SGHNT and CDR2 YENEEA. The V and J ends lost 3 bases and 2 bases respectively, with 14 bases between them. CDR3 amino acids: CASSFRDEPTYEQYF. CDR3 nucleotide sequence: TGTGCCAGCAGCTTCCGGGACGAACCTACCTACGAGCAGTACTTC.

In its sample, this clonotype was seen a few times. The chain uses TRBV7-3 and TRBJ1-4; D is ambiguous. Germline assignment: CDR1 SGHTA and CDR2 FQGTGA. The CDR3 has 16 residues. The V and J ends lost 3 bases and 7 bases respectively, with 18 bases between them. In nucleotides, the CDR3 is TGTGCCAGCAGCTTGGTGGGAGGGAGTCCGGCTGAAAAACTGTTTTTT. This gives the protein CASSLVGGSPAEKLFF.

This clonotype has a count of ten or more. J is TRBJ2-7 and V is TRBV7-2, with a weak D call TRBD2 (6 bases). Trimming pared 1 base from V and 3 bases from J, leaving 10 bases between. The CDR3 sequence is 14 residues long. The V gene's germline CDR1 is SGHTA and CDR2 FQGNSA. The CDR3 sequence: CASSLGNSGYEQYF. CDR3 nucleotides: TGTGCCAGCAGCTTAGGGAATAGCGGCTACGAGCAGTACTTC.

This clonotype has more than one count but fewer than ten. The V and J genes are TRBV11-2 and TRBJ2-5; D may be TRBD2 (6 bases). The length of the CDR3 is 16 residues. V lost 6 bases and J lost 4, with 21 bases in between. CDR1 is SGHAT, CDR2 FQNNGV, per germline. In DNA form, the CDR3 reads TGTGCCAGCAGACGAGGAGGGAGCCCACTCACAGAGACCCAGTACTTC. Encoded protein: CASRRGGSPLTETQYF.

The table lists this clonotype with a few counts. The genes are TRBV7-6 and TRBJ2-3; the D is unclear. The CDR3 is made up of 15 amino acids. CDR1 is SGHVS, CDR2 FNYEAQ, per germline. Trimming cost V 0 bases and J 2 bases, with 9 bases left between them. The CDR3 nucleotides are TGTGCCAGCAGCTTAGCCGGCAGGAACACAGATACGCAGTATTTT. Amino acid sequence: CASSLAGRNTDTQYF.

The chain links TRBV9 to TRBJ2-1; TRBD2 agrees at 9 bases. Germline V CDR1 and CDR2: SGDLS, YYNGEE. The J segment lost 5 bases and the V segment lost 0 bases, leaving 6 bases of the junction unmatched. This CDR3 comprises 16 residues. The CDR3 spells CASSVALAGAHNEQFF. The CDR3 region has the DNA TGTGCCAGCAGCGTAGCTTTAGCGGGGGCCCACAATGAGCAGTTCTTC.

CDR3 bases: TGTGCCAGCAACCATCCCGGGACAGGTCGCTACGAGCAGTACGTC. Translation gives CASNHPGTGRYEQYV. The chain recombines TRBV6-6 with TRBJ2-7; TRBD1 matches at 8 bases. This CDR3 is built from 15 residues. V dropped 7 bases and J dropped 3; count of bases not matched to a gene: 11. Germline loops: CDR1 MNHNY, CDR2 SVGAGI (reference sequence).

This clonotype was detected only once. The V gene is TRBV7-4, the J gene TRBJ1-3, with D hard to call. CDR3 length: 15 residues. CDR1 is SGHVT and CDR2 is SQSDAQ in the germline V gene. The germline V and J ends were trimmed by 2 bases and 0 bases, with 8 bases remaining between them. CDR3 in DNA: TGTGCCAGCAGCTTACCCCCGCTCTCTGGAAACACCATATATTTT. It yields the protein CASSLPPLSGNTIYF. The variable domain in full, completed from reference TRBV7-4 and TRBJ1-3, reads GAGVSQSPRYKVAKRGRDVALRCDSISGHVTLYWYRQTLGQGSEVLTYSQSDAQRDKSGRPSGRFSAERPERSVSTLKIQRTEQGDSAVYLCASSLPPLSGNTIYFGEGSWLTVV.

This clonotype came up a few times. The chain couples TRBV6-2 or TRBV6-3 to TRBJ2-1; a possible D gene is TRBD1 (6 bases). This CDR3 contains 13 residues. Trimming shortened V by 7 bases and J by 6 bases, and 13 bases separated the two germline ends. CDR1 MNHEY and CDR2 SVGEGT come from the germline V gene. The CDR3 nucleotides are TGTGCCAGCACCCTAGGGGGTACCAATGAGCAGTTCTTC. Translating it yields CASTLGGTNEQFF.

The J gene is TRBJ2-1, the V gene TRBV12-3 or TRBV12-4; 7 positions match TRBD1. The CDR3 totals 12 residues. CDR3 sequence reads: CATGASYNEQFF. The CDR3 DNA is TGTGCAACAGGGGCGTCCTACAATGAGCAGTTCTTC.

Only a few counts were recorded for this clonotype. This rearrangement joins TRBV6-5 to TRBJ2-7, with D perhaps TRBD1 or TRBD2 (5 bases each). The CDR3 loop spans 16 amino acids. Germline lookup yields CDR1 MNHEY and CDR2 SVGAGI. The V and J ends lost 0 bases and 3 bases respectively, with 15 bases between them. As DNA, the CDR3 is TGTGCCAGCAGTTACTCGAGGGAAAAGGGGTTCTACGAGCAGTACTTC. Its translation is CASSYSREKGFYEQYF.

This clonotype occurred many times. The J gene is TRBJ2-7, the V gene TRBV7-8; 9 nucleotides align to TRBD1. CDR1 and CDR2 (germline): SGHVS, FQNEAQ. CDR3 length: 14 amino acids. J gave up 3 bases and V 4 bases, and 4 bases lay outside the gene matches. The CDR3 nucleotides are TGTGCCAGCAGCTGGCCGGGACAGGGCTACGAGCAGTACTTC. It translates to CASSWPGQGYEQYF.

This clonotype was seen ten or more times. The J gene is TRBJ1-4, the V gene TRBV6-2 or TRBV6-3; a possible D gene is TRBD1 (5 bases). Germline V CDR1 and CDR2: MNHEY, SVGEGT. The CDR3 spans 15 residues. V lost 6 bases to trimming and J lost 1 base, with 12 bases between them. CDR3 residues: CASSRGRGTNEKLFF. As DNA, the CDR3 is TGTGCCAGCAGCCGGGGAAGGGGAACTAATGAAAAACTGTTTTTT.

The chain joins TRBV2 to TRBJ2-3; possible D gene TRBD2, 5 bases. The V gene's germline CDR1 is SNHLY and CDR2 FYNNEI. Trimming shortened V by 3 bases and J by 3 bases, and 16 bases separated the two germline ends. The CDR3 totals 16 residues. The CDR3: CASSDRSGGPTDTQYF. The CDR3 DNA sequence: TGTGCCAGCAGTGACCGTAGTGGAGGCCCAACAGATACGCAGTATTTT. The variable domain in full, with the rest retrieved from reference TRBV2 and TRBJ2-3, is EPEVTQTPSHQVTQMGQEVILRCVPISNHLYFYWYRQILGQKVEFLVSFYNNEISEKSEIFDDQFSVERPDGSNFTLKIRSTKLEDSAMYFCASSDRSGGPTDTQYFGPGTRLTVL.

This clonotype was observed a handful of times. The gene calls are TRBV7-9 and TRBJ2-1; 9 bases map to TRBD2. Trimming took 5 bases from V and 6 from J; bases not matched to a gene: 11. The CDR3 covers 16 residues. Per germline, CDR1 SEHNR and CDR2 FQNEAQ (reference sequence). The CDR3 DNA reads as TGTGCCAGCAGCCATAAAGCCCTAGCGGGATTCAATGAGCAGTTCTTC. It codes for CASSHKALAGFNEQFF.

This clonotype was counted at least ten times. The chain combines TRBV6-6 with TRBJ2-1; 8 positions match TRBD2. CDR3 size: 18 residues. With V trimmed by 2 bases and J by 0 bases, 9 bases remained unmatched. The germline gives CDR1 MNHNY, CDR2 SVGAGI (reference sequence). CDR3 DNA: TGTGCCAGCAGTTACCGTCCAGCGGGGGCTCTCTCCTACAATGAGCAGTTCTTC. Protein product: CASSYRPAGALSYNEQFF.

The V and J genes are TRBV7-4 and TRBJ2-1, with no clear D. CDR1 is SGHVT and CDR2 is SQSDAQ in the germline V gene. Trimming removed 11 bases from V and 9 bases from J, with 5 bases in between. CDR3 length: 8 amino acids. DNA for the CDR3: TGTGCCTTTGGTGAGCAGTTCTTC. As protein: CAFGEQFF.

This clonotype was detected once. The rearrangement joins TRBV29-1 to TRBJ2-3; D uncertain. Trimming removed 1 base at V and 1 base at J, with 12 bases between. CDR3 length equals 15 residues. The germline V gene has CDR1 SQVTM and CDR2 ANQGSEA. The CDR3: CSVEGGRGRTDTQYF. The CDR3 DNA reads as TGCAGCGTTGAAGGAGGAAGAGGACGCACAGATACGCAGTATTTT.

The genes are TRBV20-1 and TRBJ2-7; tentatively, D is TRBD1 or TRBD2 (5 bases each). Trimming took off 5 bases at V and 0 bases at J, with 11 bases between the two ends. CDR3 length: 13 residues. The germline CDR1 and CDR2 sequences are DFQATT and SNEGSKA (reference sequence). The CDR3 DNA follows: TGCAGTGCTGGAACCGGGACCTCCTACGAGCAGTACTTC. Residues: CSAGTGTSYEQYF.

This clonotype was recorded a few times. The V and J genes are TRBV28 and TRBJ1-5; 7 bases are a match to TRBD1. Trimming took 4 bases from V and 1 from J; bases not matched to a gene: 10. This CDR3 contains 17 residues. Germline V gene lookup returns CDR1 MDHEN and CDR2 SYDVKM. CDR3 amino acids: CASSSNYQGVSNQPQHF. The CDR3, as DNA: TGTGCCAGCAGTTCCAATTATCAGGGGGTGAGCAATCAGCCCCAGCATTTT.

The chain is built from TRBV28 and TRBJ1-6, with a possible D match to TRBD1 (5 bases). The CDR3 extends over 15 amino acids. Per germline, CDR1 MDHEN and CDR2 SYDVKM. With 6 bases removed from V and 14 bases from J, the gap between germline ends came to 23 bases. This chain's CDR3 is CASSPSTGPDSTLHF. DNA of the CDR3: TGTGCCAGCAGCCCCTCCACGGGGCCCGACTCAACCCTCCACTTT.

The chain couples TRBV4-1 to TRBJ1-2, with D maybe TRBD1 (5 bases). Trimming stripped 3 bases from V and 8 bases from J, with 10 bases between. The length of the CDR3 is 12 residues. Germline lookup yields CDR1 MGHRA and CDR2 YSYEKL. CDR3 loop: CASSHQTDGYTF. The CDR3 DNA sequence: TGCGCCAGCAGCCACCAGACAGACGGCTACACCTTC.

The chain recombines TRBV6-1 with TRBJ2-2; D remains unclear. The CDR3 runs to 13 residues. CDR1 and CDR2 (germline): MNHNS, SASEGT. The V end lost 7 bases, the J end lost 2 bases, and 8 bases lay between the germline ends. CDR3 protein: CASKTPNTGELFF. DNA for the CDR3: TGTGCCAGCAAAACTCCTAACACCGGGGAGCTGTTTTTT.

The count of this clonotype is one. J is TRBJ2-7 and V is TRBV13; the D gene is possibly TRBD1 (7 bases). Trimming shortened V by 4 bases and J by 3 bases, and 13 bases separated the two germline ends. Per the germline V gene, CDR1 is PRHDT and CDR2 is FYEKMQ (reference sequence). The CDR3 length is 14 residues. The CDR3 nucleotides read TGTGCCAGCAGCTCGGGGGACAGTCACTACGAGCAGTACGTC. Residues: CASSSGDSHYEQYV.

This sequence joins TRBV7-4 and TRBJ1-4; D gene ambiguous. The CDR3 consists of 16 residues. Trimming shortened V by 1 base and J by 6 bases, and 15 bases separated the two germline ends. Germline V CDR1 and CDR2: SGHVT, SQSDAQ. The CDR3 DNA reads as TGTGCCAGCAGCTTAGTAACGAGCGGCCCGTATGAAAAACTGTTTTTT. Protein product: CASSLVTSGPYEKLFF.

In its sample, this clonotype was seen once. This rearrangement joins TRBV15 to TRBJ1-4; D gene ambiguous. The CDR3 loop spans 18 amino acids. Germline V lookup: CDR1 LNHNV, CDR2 YYDKDF (reference sequence). V was pared by 0 bases and J by 2 bases, with 16 bases between. CDR3 residues: CATSRDKLRNSTNEKLFF. The CDR3 DNA reads TGTGCCACCAGCAGAGATAAATTGCGAAACAGCACTAATGAAAAACTGTTTTTT.